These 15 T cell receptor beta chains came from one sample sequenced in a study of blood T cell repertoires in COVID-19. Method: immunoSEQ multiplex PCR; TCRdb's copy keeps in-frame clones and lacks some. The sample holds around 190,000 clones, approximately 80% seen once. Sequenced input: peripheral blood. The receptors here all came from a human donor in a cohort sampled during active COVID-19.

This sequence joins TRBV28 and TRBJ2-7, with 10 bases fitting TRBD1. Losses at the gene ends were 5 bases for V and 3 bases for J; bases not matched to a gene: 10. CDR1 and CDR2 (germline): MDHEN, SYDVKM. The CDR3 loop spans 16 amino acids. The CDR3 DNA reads TGTGCCAGCAGTCCCCTAGAGGACAGGGGGGACTACGAGCAGTACTTC. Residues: CASSPLEDRGDYEQYF.

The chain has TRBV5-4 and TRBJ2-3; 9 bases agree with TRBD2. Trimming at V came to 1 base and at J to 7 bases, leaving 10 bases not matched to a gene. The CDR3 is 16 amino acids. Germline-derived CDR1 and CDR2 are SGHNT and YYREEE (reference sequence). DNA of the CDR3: TGTGCCAGCAGCTTGTTGTCTAGCGGGGACTCATATACGCAGTATTTT. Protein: CASSLLSSGDSYTQYF.

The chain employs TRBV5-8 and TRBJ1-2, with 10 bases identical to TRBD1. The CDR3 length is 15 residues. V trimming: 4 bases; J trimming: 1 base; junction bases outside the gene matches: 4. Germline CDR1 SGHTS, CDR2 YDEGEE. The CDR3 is CASSPWTGGNYGYTF. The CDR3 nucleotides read TGTGCCAGCAGCCCCTGGACAGGGGGTAACTATGGCTACACCTTC.

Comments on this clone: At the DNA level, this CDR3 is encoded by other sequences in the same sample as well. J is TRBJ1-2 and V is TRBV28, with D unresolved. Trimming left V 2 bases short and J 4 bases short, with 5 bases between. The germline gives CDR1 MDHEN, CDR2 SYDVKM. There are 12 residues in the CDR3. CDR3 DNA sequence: TGTGCCAGCAGTTTAGAGGCCTATGGCTACACCTTC. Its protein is CASSLEAYGYTF.

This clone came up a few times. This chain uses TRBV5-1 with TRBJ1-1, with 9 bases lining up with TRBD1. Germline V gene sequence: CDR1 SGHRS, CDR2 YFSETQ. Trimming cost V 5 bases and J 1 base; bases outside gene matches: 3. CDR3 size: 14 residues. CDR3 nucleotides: TGCGCCAGCAGAAGGGACAGGGCGAACACTGAAGCTTTCTTT. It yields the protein CASRRDRANTEAFF.

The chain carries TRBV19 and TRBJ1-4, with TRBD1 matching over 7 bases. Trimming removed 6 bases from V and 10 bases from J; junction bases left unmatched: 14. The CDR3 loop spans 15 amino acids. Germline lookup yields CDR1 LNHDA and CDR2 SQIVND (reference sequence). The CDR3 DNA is TGTGCCAGTAGCGTGGACAGGAGGATCCTCAGAAAACTGTTTTTT. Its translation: CASSVDRRILRKLFF.

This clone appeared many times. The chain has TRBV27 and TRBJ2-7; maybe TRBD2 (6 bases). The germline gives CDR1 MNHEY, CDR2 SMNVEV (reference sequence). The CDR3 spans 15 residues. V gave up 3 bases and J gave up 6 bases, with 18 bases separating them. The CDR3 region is CASSFVADYQGEQYF. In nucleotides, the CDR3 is TGTGCCAGCAGTTTTGTGGCGGACTACCAAGGCGAGCAGTACTTC.

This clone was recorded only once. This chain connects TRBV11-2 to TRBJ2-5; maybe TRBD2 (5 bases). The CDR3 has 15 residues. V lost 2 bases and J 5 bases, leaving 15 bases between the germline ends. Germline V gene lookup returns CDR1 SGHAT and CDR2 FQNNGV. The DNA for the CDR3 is TGTGCCAGCAGCTTATTGGGCGGGTCGGGGGAGACCCAGTACTTC. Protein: CASSLLGGSGETQYF.

Here the CDR3 reads CASSISASRTSFPEQYF. The CDR3 coding sequence is TGTGCCAGCAGCATTTCTGCTTCTCGGACTAGCTTTCCCGAGCAGTACTTC. The rearrangement uses TRBV7-8 and TRBJ2-7; 8 bases are a match to TRBD2. CDR1 and CDR2 (germline): SGHVS, FQNEAQ. This CDR3 spans 17 amino acids. J was trimmed by 6 bases and V by 5 bases; bases with no gene match: 18.

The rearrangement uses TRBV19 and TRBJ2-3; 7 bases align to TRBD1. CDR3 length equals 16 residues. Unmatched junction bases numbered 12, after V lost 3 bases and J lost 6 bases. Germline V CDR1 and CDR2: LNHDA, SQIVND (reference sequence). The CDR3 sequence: CASSIRTGASVDTQYF. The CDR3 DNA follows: TGTGCCAGTAGTATCCGGACAGGAGCCTCGGTCGATACGCAGTATTTT.

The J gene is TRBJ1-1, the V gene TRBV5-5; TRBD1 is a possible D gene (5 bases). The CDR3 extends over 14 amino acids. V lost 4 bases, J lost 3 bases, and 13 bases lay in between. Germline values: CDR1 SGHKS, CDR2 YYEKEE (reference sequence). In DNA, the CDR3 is TGTGCCAGCAGCGCTGTGGGGCCGGACACTGAAGCTTTCTTT. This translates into CASSAVGPDTEAFF. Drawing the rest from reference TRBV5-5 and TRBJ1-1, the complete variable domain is DAGVTQSPTHLIKTRGQQVTLRCSPISGHKSVSWYQQVLGQGPQFIFQYYEKEERGRGNFPDRFSARQFPNYSSELNVNALLLGDSALYLCASSAVGPDTEAFFGQGTRLTVV.

CDR3 sequence reads: CSASSSSGRVYEQYF. The CDR3, as DNA: TGCAGTGCTAGTTCTTCGAGCGGGAGGGTCTACGAGCAGTACTTC. The rearrangement uses TRBV20-1 and TRBJ2-7, with 10 bases aligning to TRBD2. CDR1 is DFQATT and CDR2 is SNEGSKA in the germline V gene (reference sequence). This CDR3 has 15 residues. V was pared by 3 bases and J by 3 bases, with 8 bases of the junction left unmatched.

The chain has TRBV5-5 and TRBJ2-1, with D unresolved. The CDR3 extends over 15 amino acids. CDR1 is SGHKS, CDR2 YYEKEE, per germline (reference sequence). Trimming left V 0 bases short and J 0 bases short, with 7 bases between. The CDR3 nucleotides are TGTGCCAGCAGCTTGGGATACGGCTCCTACAATGAGCAGTTCTTC. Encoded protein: CASSLGYGSYNEQFF.

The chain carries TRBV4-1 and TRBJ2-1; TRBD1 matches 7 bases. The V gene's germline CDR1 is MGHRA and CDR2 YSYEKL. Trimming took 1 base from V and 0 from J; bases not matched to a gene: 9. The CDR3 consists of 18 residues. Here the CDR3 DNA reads TGCGCCAGCAGCCAAGTCGCCGCCAGGGGGAGCTCCTACAATGAGCAGTTCTTC. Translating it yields CASSQVAARGSSYNEQFF.

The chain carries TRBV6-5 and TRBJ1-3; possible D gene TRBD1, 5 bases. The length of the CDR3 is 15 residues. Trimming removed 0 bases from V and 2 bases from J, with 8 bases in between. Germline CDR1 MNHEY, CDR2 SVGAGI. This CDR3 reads CASSYSSGPGNTIYF. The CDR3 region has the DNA TGTGCCAGCAGTTACTCGTCAGGGCCTGGAAACACCATATATTTT.